One and the same sample provided the 5 T cell receptor beta chains below, sequenced in a study of shared clonotypes between healthy human individuals. CD45RO-negative, CCR7-positively selected cells formed the naive CD8 fraction, excluding terminally differentiated effector memory CD45RA+ cells. The protocol was immunoSEQ multiplex PCR, while the TCRdb copy is restricted to in-frame clones and leaves out a portion. The profile shows under 2,000,000 clones, about 95% of them singletons. The sample consisted of naive CD8+ T cells sorted from blood. These receptors all stem from a man aged 18 to 30 in good health.

V is TRBV11-1 and J is TRBJ1-2, with D perhaps matching TRBD1 (5 bases). This CDR3 comprises 16 residues. Germline CDR1 SGHAT, CDR2 FQDESV (reference sequence). V lost 5 bases to trimming and J lost 7 bases, with 23 bases between them. CDR3: CASSHLGDPNNAGYTF. CDR3 DNA sequence: TGTGCCAGCAGCCACTTAGGGGACCCCAACAACGCTGGCTACACCTTC.

The rearrangement joins TRBV2 to TRBJ2-7; 14 bases align to TRBD2. Germline trimming cut 5 bases from V and 3 bases from J; bases unmatched to any gene: 9. This CDR3 contains 17 residues. The germline V gene has CDR1 SNHLY and CDR2 FYNNEI. CDR3 sequence: CASSPEGLAGVFYEQYF. The CDR3 nucleotides are TGTGCCAGCAGTCCGGAGGGACTAGCGGGGGTATTCTACGAGCAGTACTTC.

The genes are TRBV7-9 and TRBJ2-7; D remains unclear. This CDR3 contains 12 residues. Germline-derived CDR1 and CDR2 are SEHNR and FQNEAQ (reference sequence). V lost 2 bases and J lost 5, with 7 bases in between. The CDR3 nucleotides are TGTGCCAGCAGCTTAATTCTCCACGAGCAGTACTTC. Translated: CASSLILHEQYF.

The CDR3 region has the DNA TGTGCCAGCAGCTTGAGTAGGGCCGGCTACACCTTC. Translation: CASSLSRAGYTF. The V and J genes are TRBV13 and TRBJ1-2; no clear D gene. From germline, CDR1 is PRHDT and CDR2 FYEKMQ (reference sequence). V lost 3 bases, J lost 8 bases, and 10 bases lay in between. This CDR3 has 12 residues.

The genes are TRBV6-1 and TRBJ2-1; 10 nucleotides align to TRBD1. From germline, CDR1 is MNHNS and CDR2 SASEGT. The CDR3 is made up of 17 amino acids. With V trimmed by 2 bases and J by 8 bases, 12 bases remained unmatched. CDR3 protein: CASSELTGGQGLDEQFF. DNA of the CDR3: TGTGCCAGCAGTGAACTGACGGGGGGACAGGGGCTCGATGAGCAGTTCTTC.